This TCR beta chain was observed in a study of cytomegalovirus exposure and HLA in healthy donors. Regarding the study as a whole: Per a later analysis, approximately 16,000 TCR beta sequences showed association with HLA alleles at 0.05 false discovery rate. An analysis that came later showed most CMV-associated TCR beta chains appearing HLA-restricted.

Concerning this clone itself: Its target is unknown.

A multiplex PCR was run with 60 Vbeta primers and 13 Jbeta primers. The table came from immunoSEQ multiplex PCR; TCRdb's copy has only in-frame clones and leaves some out. The sample lists some 130,000 clones, roughly 79% occurring once. This TCR was recovered from a woman aged 35 to 49 in good health and CMV-seronegative. Sample: PBMCs.

CDR3 DNA sequence: TGTGCCAGCAGCCAACGGACAAGCCTGGGGTCACCCCTCCACTTT. It translates to CASSQRTSLGSPLHF. This rearrangement joins TRBV14 to TRBJ1-6, with D possibly TRBD1 on 5 matching bases. The germline CDR1 and CDR2 sequences are SGHDN and FVKESK. The CDR3 is made up of 15 amino acids. Trimming shortened V by 2 bases and J by 10 bases, and 15 bases separated the two germline ends.